This TCR beta chain was identified during a study of blood T cell repertoires in COVID-19. Study-wide background: Sources were T cells, B-cell-depleted T cells, or PBMCs; the material itself was cDNA or gDNA.

In the original processing: How many nucleated cells were present was estimated from reference gene primer amplification. Using immunoSEQ multiplex PCR, the repertoire was profiled, and TCRdb retains in-frame clones only, with some absent. The V and J calls and clone size are taken from that table; D and trimming were inferred from the DNA. In the table there are about 76,000 clones, 82% of which are singletons. The CDR3 contains 14 residues. The germline V and J ends were trimmed by 6 bases and 4 bases, with 16 bases remaining between them. Germline CDR1 reads MNHEY; CDR2 reads SVGAGI. The sequenced material came from peripheral blood. The chain carries TRBV6-5 and TRBJ2-7, with a weak D call TRBD1 (6 bases). This sequence originates from a human donor in a cohort sampled during active COVID-19. CDR3 DNA sequence: TGTGCCAGCAGGGCCCCATCAGGGGCTTACGAGCAGTACTTC. This encodes CASRAPSGAYEQYF.